This T cell receptor (beta chain) was sequenced during a study of cytomegalovirus exposure and HLA in healthy donors. This clone was seen a single time. Its antigen is unidentified. In germline, CDR1 is SNHLY, CDR2 FYNNEI. The V and J ends lost 5 bases and 0 bases respectively, with 13 bases between them. This CDR3 region has 16 residues. Study-wide findings and caveats: The investigators catalogued 150 or so TCR beta chains as cytomegalovirus-associated. Three CMV-associated chains proved CMV antigen-specific in vitro.

Only in-frame clones appear in the TCRdb table, and some are missing; sequencing was by immunoSEQ multiplex PCR. This table holds 150,000 to 180,000 clones, about 86% found once. The sample was PBMCs. The receptor's source is a human donor in good health. This chain connects TRBV2 to TRBJ1-4; D uncertain. The CDR3 here is CASSLAHAATNEKLFF. CDR3 bases: TGTGCCAGCAGTTTAGCTCACGCTGCAACTAATGAAAAACTGTTTTTT.